The 4 T cell receptor beta chains presented below share a single source sample, sequenced in a study of monozygotic twins with inflammatory bowel disease. TCRdb derives one entry per CDR3 protein from the 5' RACE reads, leaving out DNA. The sample table sets out about 300,000 distinct CDR3 sequences. Sequencing input: blood. These receptors originate from a human donor with ulcerative colitis or Crohn's disease, or a healthy co-twin of an affected twin (not recorded which).

V gene TRBV20-1 combines with J gene TRBJ1-4; TCRdb's D call, TRBD1, is unchecked because there is no DNA. Per germline, CDR1 DFQATT and CDR2 SNEGSKA (reference sequence). The length of the CDR3 is 16 residues. CDR3 region: CSALLNPGQANEKLFF.

The CDR3 spells CASSLKGDYGYTF. The rearrangement uses TRBV11-2 and TRBJ1-2; TCRdb gives TRBD1 as the D gene, but with no DNA this cannot be confirmed. The CDR3 runs to 13 residues. Germline values: CDR1 SGHAT, CDR2 FQNNGV.

The chain is built from TRBV27 and TRBJ1-5. Per germline, CDR1 MNHEY and CDR2 SMNVEV (reference sequence). The CDR3 contains 16 residues. The CDR3 sequence is CASSSQTVGGNQPQHF.

The CDR3 reads CSARSIRATKNIQYF. This rearrangement joins TRBV20-1 to TRBJ2-4; the TCRdb call, TRBD1, lacks DNA for checking. CDR3 size: 15 residues. Germline lookup yields CDR1 DFQATT and CDR2 SNEGSKA (reference sequence).